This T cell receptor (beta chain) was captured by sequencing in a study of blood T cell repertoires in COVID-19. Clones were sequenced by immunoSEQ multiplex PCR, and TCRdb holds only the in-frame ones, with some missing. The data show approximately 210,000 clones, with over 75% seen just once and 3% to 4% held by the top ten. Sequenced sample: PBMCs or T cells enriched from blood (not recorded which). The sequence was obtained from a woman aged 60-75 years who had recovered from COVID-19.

The CDR3 nucleotides read TGTGCCAGCAGGTTCACAGGGACGGGAAACACCATATATTTT. This codes for CASRFTGTGNTIYF. V usage is TRBV7-2 and J usage is TRBJ1-3, with TRBD1 as a possible D gene (6 bases). CDR1 is SGHTA, CDR2 FQGNSA, per germline. The CDR3 extends over 14 amino acids. Trimming shortened V by 6 bases and J by 4 bases, and 13 bases separated the two germline ends.